These 5 T cell receptor beta chains originate from one sample sequenced in a study of blood T cell repertoires in COVID-19. Some clones are missing from TCRdb's copy, which holds only in-frame ones; the method was immunoSEQ multiplex PCR. The sample records 150,000 or so clones, approximately 82% being singletons. Sequencing used peripheral blood. The receptors here all came from a woman older than 75 with acute or convalescent COVID-19.

The chain carries TRBV27 and TRBJ1-5; TRBD1 aligns across 8 bases. The germline CDR1 and CDR2 sequences are MNHEY and SMNVEV (reference sequence). Trimming took 5 bases from V and 4 from J; bases not matched to a gene: 7. This CDR3 contains 15 residues. DNA for the CDR3: TGTGCCAGCAGTACCGGACAGGGCCAAAATCAGCCCCAGCATTTT. Translated, it gives CASSTGQGQNQPQHF.

The chain links TRBV27 to TRBJ1-1, with D possibly being TRBD1 (6 bases). This CDR3 is built from 16 residues. With 7 bases removed from V and 2 bases from J, the gap between germline ends came to 20 bases. Germline loops: CDR1 MNHEY, CDR2 SMNVEV (reference sequence). The CDR3 coding sequence is TGTGCCAGCACCCCAATGGGGGCGGGCCGCAACACTGAAGCTTTCTTT. This gives the protein CASTPMGAGRNTEAFF.

In DNA form, the CDR3 reads TGTGCCACCAAGAGAACAGGCTCCCAGCCCCAGCATTTT. Translating it yields CATKRTGSQPQHF. V usage is TRBV27 and J usage is TRBJ1-5; D may be TRBD1 (5 bases). V was pared by 10 bases and J by 7 bases, with 17 bases between. CDR1 MNHEY and CDR2 SMNVEV come from the germline V gene (reference sequence). The CDR3 has 13 residues.

The V gene is TRBV11-2, the J gene TRBJ2-5; 9 bases map to TRBD1. CDR3 length equals 16 residues. CDR1 SGHAT and CDR2 FQNNGV come from the germline V gene. J lost 1 base, V lost 2 bases, and 5 bases had no gene match. This chain's CDR3 is CASSLSLQGAQETQYF. CDR3 nucleotide sequence: TGTGCCAGCAGCTTATCCTTACAGGGGGCCCAAGAGACCCAGTACTTC.

In its sample, this clone was seen a few times. The chain employs TRBV7-9 and TRBJ1-6; tentative D call: TRBD1 (5 bases). The CDR3 sequence is 13 residues long. Germline loops: CDR1 SEHNR, CDR2 FQNEAQ (reference sequence). The ends were cut back, 8 bases at V and 5 bases at J, with 10 bases in the middle. The CDR3 loop is CASSGQDNSPLHF. CDR3 DNA: TGTGCCAGCTCAGGACAAGATAATTCACCCCTCCACTTT. The full variable domain, in which reference TRBV7-9 and TRBJ1-6 provide the parts outside the CDR3, is DTGVSQNPRHKITKRGQNVTFRCDPISEHNRLYWYRQTLGQGPEFLTYFQNEAQLEKSRLLSDRFSAERPKGSFSTLEIQRTEQGDSAMYLCASSGQDNSPLHFGNGTRLTVT.